The clone carrying this T cell receptor beta chain was detected a few times. Its antigen is not known. This entry belongs to a study of beta chain features in type 1 diabetes. Study-level information: Analysis included 107,917,701 sorted cells drawn from all samples. Whole-study results and caveats: Patients with Type 1 diabetes showed moderately but significantly shorter TCRB CDR3s in all four CD4+ subsets. The study found fewer insertions and more deletions at VDJ junctions in type 1 diabetes patients. Cells expressing TCR highly could be over-represented by cDNA sequencing.

The entirety of the isolated RNA underwent reverse transcription, so expressed TCRB transcripts were sequenced. About 3.9 million reads on average were seen across naive, central memory and regulatory T cell samples. TCRdb's copy holds only in-frame clones and misses some; the assay was immunoSEQ multiplex PCR. In the table there are about 150,000 clones, 10% to 15% of which are singletons. The TCR was taken from a young man with type 1 diabetes. Sequenced: central memory CD4+ T cells from blood.

CDR3 DNA sequence: TGTGCCAGCAGCTTGGGGGACGAGCCGTTAGAGTTCTTC. It codes for CASSLGDEPLEFF. The chain uses TRBV11-2 and TRBJ2-1; D may match TRBD1 or TRBD2 (5 bases each). CDR1 is SGHAT and CDR2 is FQNNGV in the germline V gene. V gave up 3 bases and J gave up 14 bases, with 17 bases separating them. CDR3 length equals 13 residues.